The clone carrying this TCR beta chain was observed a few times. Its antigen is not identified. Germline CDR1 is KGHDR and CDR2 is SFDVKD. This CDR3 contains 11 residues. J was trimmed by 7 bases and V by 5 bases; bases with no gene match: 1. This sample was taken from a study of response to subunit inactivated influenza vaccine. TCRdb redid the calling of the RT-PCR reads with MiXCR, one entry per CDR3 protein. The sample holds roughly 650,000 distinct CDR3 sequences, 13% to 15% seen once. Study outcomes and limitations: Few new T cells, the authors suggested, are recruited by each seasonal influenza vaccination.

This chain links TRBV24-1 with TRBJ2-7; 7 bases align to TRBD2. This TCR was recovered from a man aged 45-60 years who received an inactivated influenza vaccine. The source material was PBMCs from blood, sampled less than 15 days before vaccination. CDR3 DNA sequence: TGTGCCACCAGTGGGGGGGGAGAGCAGTACTTC. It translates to CATSGGGEQYF.